In this sample, the clone carrying this T cell receptor beta chain turned up a few times. Its antigen is unidentified. The entry originates in a study of T cells after yellow fever vaccination. TCRdb processed the 5' RACE reads anew with MiXCR; each CDR3 protein has one entry. The top ten clones hold 14% to 15% of a sample with fewer than 400,000 distinct CDR3 sequences, 6% to 8% of them seen once. This CDR3 region has 14 residues. V was clipped by 3 bases and J by 2 bases, with 9 bases between them. Germline assignment: CDR1 PRHDT and CDR2 FYEKMQ (reference sequence). Overall study findings and caveats: Secondary responses were weaker yet peaked faster, day 5 versus 15.

The chain recombines TRBV13 with TRBJ2-3, with a possible D match to TRBD1 (5 bases). The clonotype comes from a man aged 25-45 years who received the YFV17D yellow fever vaccine. The starting material was PBMCs, obtained 5 days after the yellow fever booster vaccination. CDR3 DNA: TGTGCCAGCAGCTTCGGCAGGGACACAGATACGCAGTATTTT. This codes for CASSFGRDTDTQYF.